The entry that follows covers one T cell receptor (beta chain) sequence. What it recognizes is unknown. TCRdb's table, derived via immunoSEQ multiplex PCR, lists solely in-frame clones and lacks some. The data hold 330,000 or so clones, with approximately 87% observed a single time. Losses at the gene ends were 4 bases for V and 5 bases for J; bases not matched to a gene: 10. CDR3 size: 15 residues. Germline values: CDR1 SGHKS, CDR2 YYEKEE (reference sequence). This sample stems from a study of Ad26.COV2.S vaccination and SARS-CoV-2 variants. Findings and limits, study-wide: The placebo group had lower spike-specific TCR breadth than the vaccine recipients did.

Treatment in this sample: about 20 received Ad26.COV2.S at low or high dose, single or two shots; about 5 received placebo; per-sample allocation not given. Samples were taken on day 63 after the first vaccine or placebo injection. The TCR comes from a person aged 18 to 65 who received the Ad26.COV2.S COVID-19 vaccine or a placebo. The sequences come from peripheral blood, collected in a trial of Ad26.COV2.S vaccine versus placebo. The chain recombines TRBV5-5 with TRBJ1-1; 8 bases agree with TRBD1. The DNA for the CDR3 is TGTGCCAGCAGCACCGCGACAGGGGAGGGGACTGAAGCTTTCTTT. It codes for CASSTATGEGTEAFF.